These 4 T cell receptor beta chains were all obtained from the same sample, sequenced in a study of T cell responses to AZD1222 COVID-19 vaccine. Produced via immunoSEQ multiplex PCR; TCRdb's table is partial and in-frame only. Of a few hundred thousand clones in the sample, 85% to 95% were seen once. This specimen was peripheral blood, taken on day 0 of AZD1222 vaccination. The source of these receptors is an adult in good health.

This clone was picked up one time. CDR3 protein: CASSLGTSPGEQYF. The DNA of the CDR3 is TGTGCCAGCAGCTTAGGGACGTCCCCCGGAGAGCAGTACTTC. The rearrangement uses TRBV7-9 and TRBJ2-7; no reliable D call. V gave up 1 base and J gave up 7 bases, with 14 bases separating them. The CDR3 is made up of 14 amino acids. Germline-derived CDR1 and CDR2 are SEHNR and FQNEAQ (reference sequence).

The chain recombines TRBV19 with TRBJ2-3, with D possibly TRBD2 on 5 matching bases. Germline lookup yields CDR1 LNHDA and CDR2 SQIVND (reference sequence). The CDR3 has 13 amino acids. V shed 2 bases and J shed 3 bases, with 6 bases lying between them. CDR3 DNA: TGTGCCAGTAGTATATTAGCGACAGATACGCAGTATTTT. It encodes CASSILATDTQYF.

This chain uses TRBV27 with TRBJ2-5; D tentatively reads TRBD1 or TRBD2 (6 bases each). Trimming cost V 5 bases and J 4 bases, with 14 bases left between them. Germline values: CDR1 MNHEY, CDR2 SMNVEV (reference sequence). The CDR3 runs 14 residues. In nucleotides, the CDR3 is TGTGCCAGCAGTACCCCAGGGGAGGCAGAGACCCAGTACTTC. Translation gives CASSTPGEAETQYF.

The CDR3 nucleotides read TGCGCCAGCAGCCAAGATCCAGGGGGCACTGGAAACACCATATATTTT. Encoded protein: CASSQDPGGTGNTIYF. The chain recombines TRBV4-1 with TRBJ1-3, with TRBD1 identical over 8 bases. CDR3 length: 16 residues. In germline, CDR1 is MGHRA, CDR2 YSYEKL. Trimming took 0 bases from V and 2 from J; bases not matched to a gene: 3.